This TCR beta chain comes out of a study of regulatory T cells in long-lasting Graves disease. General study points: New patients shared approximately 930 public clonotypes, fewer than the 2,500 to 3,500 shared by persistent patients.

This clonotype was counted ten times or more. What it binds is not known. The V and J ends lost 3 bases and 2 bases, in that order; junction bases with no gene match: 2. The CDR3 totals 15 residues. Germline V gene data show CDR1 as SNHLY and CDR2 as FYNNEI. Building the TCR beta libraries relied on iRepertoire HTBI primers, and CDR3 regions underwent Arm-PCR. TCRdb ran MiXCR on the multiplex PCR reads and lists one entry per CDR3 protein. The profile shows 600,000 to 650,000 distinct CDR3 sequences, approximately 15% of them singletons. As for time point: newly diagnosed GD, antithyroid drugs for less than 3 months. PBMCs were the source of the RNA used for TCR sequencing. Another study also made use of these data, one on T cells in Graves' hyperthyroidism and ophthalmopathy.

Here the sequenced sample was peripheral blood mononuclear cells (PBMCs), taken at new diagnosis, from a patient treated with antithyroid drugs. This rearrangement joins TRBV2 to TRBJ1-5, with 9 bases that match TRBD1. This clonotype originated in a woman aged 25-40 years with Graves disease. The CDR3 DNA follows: TGTGCCAGCAGTGACCGGACAGGGGGCAATCAGCCCCAGCATTTT. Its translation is CASSDRTGGNQPQHF.